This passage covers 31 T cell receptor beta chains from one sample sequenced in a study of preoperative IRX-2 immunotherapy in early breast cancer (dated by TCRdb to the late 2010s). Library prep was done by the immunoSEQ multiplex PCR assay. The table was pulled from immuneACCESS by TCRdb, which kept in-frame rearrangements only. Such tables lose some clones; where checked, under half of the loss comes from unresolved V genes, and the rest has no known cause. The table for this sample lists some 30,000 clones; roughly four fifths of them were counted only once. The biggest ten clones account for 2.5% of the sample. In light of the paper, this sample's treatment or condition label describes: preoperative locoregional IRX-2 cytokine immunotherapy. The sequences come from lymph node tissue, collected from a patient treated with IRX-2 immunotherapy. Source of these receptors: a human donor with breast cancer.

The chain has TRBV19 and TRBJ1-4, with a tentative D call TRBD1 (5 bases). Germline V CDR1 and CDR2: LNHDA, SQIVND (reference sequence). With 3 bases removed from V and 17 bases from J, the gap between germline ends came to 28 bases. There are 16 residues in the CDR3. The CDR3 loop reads CASSITGSGTAGPSFF. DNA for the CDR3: TGTGCCAGTAGTATCACCGGGTCCGGGACCGCCGGGCCTAGTTTTTTT.

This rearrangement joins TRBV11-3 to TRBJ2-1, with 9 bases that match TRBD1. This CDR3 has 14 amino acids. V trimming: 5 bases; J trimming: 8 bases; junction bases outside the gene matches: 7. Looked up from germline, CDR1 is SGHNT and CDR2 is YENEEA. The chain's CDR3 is CASSPGTGNHEQFF. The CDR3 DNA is TGTGCCAGCAGCCCGGGGACAGGGAATCATGAGCAGTTCTTC.

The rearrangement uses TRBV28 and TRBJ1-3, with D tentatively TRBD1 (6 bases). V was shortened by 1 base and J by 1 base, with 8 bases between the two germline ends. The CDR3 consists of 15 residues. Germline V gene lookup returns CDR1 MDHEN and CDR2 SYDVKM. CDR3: CASSLLGASGNTIYF. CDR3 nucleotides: TGTGCCAGCAGTTTATTGGGGGCATCTGGAAACACCATATATTTT.

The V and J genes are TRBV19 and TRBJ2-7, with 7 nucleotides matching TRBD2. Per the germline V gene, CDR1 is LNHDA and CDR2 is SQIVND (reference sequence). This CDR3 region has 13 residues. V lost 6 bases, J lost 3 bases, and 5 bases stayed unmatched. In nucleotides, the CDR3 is TGTGCCAGTAGGATTTCTAGCGGCTACGAGCAGTACTTC. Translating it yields CASRISSGYEQYF.

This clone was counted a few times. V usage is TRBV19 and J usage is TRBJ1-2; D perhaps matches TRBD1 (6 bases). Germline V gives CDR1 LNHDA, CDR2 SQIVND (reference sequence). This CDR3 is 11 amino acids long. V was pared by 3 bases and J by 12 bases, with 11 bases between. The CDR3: CASSIGQGNTF. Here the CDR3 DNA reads TGTGCCAGTAGTATTGGGCAGGGGAACACCTTC.

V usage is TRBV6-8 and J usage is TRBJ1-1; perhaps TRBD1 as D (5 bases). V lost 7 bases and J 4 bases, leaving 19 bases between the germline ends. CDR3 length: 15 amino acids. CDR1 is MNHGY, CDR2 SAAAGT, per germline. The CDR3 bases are TGTGCCAGCACCCCCGGGGGGGGTCGGGGCACTGAAGCTTTCTTT. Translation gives CASTPGGGRGTEAFF.

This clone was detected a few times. Written as DNA, the CDR3 is TGTGCCAGCAGCTTAACGAAGGCCGGCCCTGGTGGTTCACCCCTCCACTTT. Protein product: CASSLTKAGPGGSPLHF. The chain links TRBV7-7 to TRBJ1-6, with D uncertain. This CDR3 region has 17 residues. Trimming removed 2 bases from V and 9 bases from J, with 20 bases in between. The V gene's germline CDR1 is SSHAT and CDR2 FNYEAQ (reference sequence).

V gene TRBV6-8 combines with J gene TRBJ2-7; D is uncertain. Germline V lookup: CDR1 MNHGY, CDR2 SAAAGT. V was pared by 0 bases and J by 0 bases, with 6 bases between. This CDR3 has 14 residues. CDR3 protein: CASSYSDGSYEQYF. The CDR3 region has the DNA TGTGCCAGCAGTTACTCGGACGGCTCCTACGAGCAGTACTTC.

The CDR3, as DNA: TGTGCCTGGAGTGTGAGGTCTAAATCTACCTACGAGCAGTACTTC. Protein product: CAWSVRSKSTYEQYF. J is TRBJ2-7 and V is TRBV30; D is unclear. The CDR3 has 15 residues. The germline CDR1 and CDR2 sequences are GTSNPN and SVGIG (reference sequence). The ends were cut back, 0 bases at V and 2 bases at J, with 14 bases in the middle.

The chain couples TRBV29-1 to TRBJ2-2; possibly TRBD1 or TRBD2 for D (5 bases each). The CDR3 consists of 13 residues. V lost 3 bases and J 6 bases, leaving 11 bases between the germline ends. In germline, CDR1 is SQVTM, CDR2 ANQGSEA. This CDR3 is CSVDFQGAGELFF. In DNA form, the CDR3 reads TGCAGCGTTGATTTCCAGGGAGCCGGGGAGCTGTTTTTT.

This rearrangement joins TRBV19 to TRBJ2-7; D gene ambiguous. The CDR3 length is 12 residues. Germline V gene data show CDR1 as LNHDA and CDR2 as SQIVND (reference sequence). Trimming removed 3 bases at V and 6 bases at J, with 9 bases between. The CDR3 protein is CASSIQRGEQYF. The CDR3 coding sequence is TGTGCCAGTAGTATTCAGCGCGGCGAGCAGTACTTC.

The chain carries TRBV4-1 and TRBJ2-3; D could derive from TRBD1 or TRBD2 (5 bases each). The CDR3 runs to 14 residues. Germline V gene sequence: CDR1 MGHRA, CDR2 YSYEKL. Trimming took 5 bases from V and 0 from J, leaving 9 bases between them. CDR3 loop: CASSEGPSTDTQYF. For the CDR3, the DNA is TGCGCCAGCAGCGAGGGACCGAGCACAGATACGCAGTATTTT.

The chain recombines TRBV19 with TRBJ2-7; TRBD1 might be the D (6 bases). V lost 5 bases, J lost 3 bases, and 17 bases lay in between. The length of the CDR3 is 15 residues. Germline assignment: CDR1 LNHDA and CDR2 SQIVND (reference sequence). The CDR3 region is CASSLDSDSSYEQYF. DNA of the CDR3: TGTGCCAGTAGTCTGGACAGCGATTCAAGCTACGAGCAGTACTTC.

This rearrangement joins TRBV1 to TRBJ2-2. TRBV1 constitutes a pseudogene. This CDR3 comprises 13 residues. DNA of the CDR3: TGCGCCAGCAGCCAAGATATCATCGGGGAGCTGTTTTTT. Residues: CASSQDIIGELFF.

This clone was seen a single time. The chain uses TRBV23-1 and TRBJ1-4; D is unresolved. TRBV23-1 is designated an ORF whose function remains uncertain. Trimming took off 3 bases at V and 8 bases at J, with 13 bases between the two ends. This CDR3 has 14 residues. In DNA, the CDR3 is TGCGCCAGCAGTCAGGCGGGCCCTAGGGAAAAACTGTTTTTT. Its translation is CASSQAGPREKLFF.

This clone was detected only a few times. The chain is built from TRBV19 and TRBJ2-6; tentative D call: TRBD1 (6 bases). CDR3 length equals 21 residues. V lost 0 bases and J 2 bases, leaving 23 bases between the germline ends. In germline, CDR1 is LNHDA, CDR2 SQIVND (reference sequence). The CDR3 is CASSIDLFRTARNPGANVLTF. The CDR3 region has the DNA TGTGCCAGTAGTATAGATCTGTTCCGGACAGCACGTAACCCTGGGGCCAACGTCCTGACTTTC.

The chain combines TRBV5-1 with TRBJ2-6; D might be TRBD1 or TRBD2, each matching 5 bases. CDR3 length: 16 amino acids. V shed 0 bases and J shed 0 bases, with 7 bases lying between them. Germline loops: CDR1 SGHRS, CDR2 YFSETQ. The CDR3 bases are TGCGCCAGCAGCTTGGAGGGGAGCTCTGGGGCCAACGTCCTGACTTTC. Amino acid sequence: CASSLEGSSGANVLTF.

The chain's CDR3 is CASSELGGYTEAFF. In DNA form, the CDR3 reads TGTGCCAGCAGTGAATTGGGGGGGTACACTGAAGCTTTCTTT. The chain has TRBV25-1 and TRBJ1-1, with D possibly being TRBD1 (5 bases). The CDR3 sequence is 14 residues long. The germline CDR1 and CDR2 sequences are MGHDK and SYGVNS. Trimming removed 1 base at V and 3 bases at J, with 9 bases between. The whole variable domain, remainder taken from reference TRBV25-1 and TRBJ1-1, is EADIYQTPRYLVIGTGKKITLECSQTMGHDKMYWYQQDPGMELHLIHYSYGVNSTEKGDLSSESTVSRIRTEHFPLTLESARPSHTSQYLCASSELGGYTEAFFGQGTRLTVV.

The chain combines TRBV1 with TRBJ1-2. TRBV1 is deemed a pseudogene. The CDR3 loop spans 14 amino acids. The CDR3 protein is CTSSQAGDSYGYTF. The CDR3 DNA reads TGCACCAGCAGCCAAGCCGGGGATAGCTATGGCTACACCTTC.

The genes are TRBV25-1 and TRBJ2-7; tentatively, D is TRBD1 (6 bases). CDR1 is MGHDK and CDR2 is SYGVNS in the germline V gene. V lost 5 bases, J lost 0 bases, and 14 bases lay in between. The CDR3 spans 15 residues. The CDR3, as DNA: TGTGCCAGCAGTCAACAGGGATGGTTCTCCTACGAGCAGTACTTC. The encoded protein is CASSQQGWFSYEQYF.

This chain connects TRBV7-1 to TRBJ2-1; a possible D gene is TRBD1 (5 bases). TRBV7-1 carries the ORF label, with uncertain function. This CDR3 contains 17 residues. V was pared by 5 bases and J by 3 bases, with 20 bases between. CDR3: CASSQGRWANFYNEQFF. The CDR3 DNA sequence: TGTGCCAGCAGCCAGGGAAGGTGGGCTAATTTCTACAATGAGCAGTTCTTC.

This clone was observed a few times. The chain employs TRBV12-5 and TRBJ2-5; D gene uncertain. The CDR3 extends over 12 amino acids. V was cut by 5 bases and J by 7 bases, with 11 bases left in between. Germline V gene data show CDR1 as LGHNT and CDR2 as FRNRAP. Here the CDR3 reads CASGMDLGTQYF. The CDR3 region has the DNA TGTGCTAGTGGTATGGATCTCGGGACCCAGTACTTC.

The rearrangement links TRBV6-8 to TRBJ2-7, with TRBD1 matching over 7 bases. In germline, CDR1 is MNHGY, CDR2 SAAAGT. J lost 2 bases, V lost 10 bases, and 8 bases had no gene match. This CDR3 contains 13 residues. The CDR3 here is CAIRGQEPYEQYF. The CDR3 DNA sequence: TGTGCCATCAGAGGACAGGAGCCCTACGAGCAGTACTTC.

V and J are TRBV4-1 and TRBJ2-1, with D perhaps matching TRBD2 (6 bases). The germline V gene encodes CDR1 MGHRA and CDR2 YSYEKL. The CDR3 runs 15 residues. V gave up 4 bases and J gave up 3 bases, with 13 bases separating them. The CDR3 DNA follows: TGCGCCAGCAGCCGAGACCGGGACTTCTACAATGAGCAGTTCTTC. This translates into CASSRDRDFYNEQFF.

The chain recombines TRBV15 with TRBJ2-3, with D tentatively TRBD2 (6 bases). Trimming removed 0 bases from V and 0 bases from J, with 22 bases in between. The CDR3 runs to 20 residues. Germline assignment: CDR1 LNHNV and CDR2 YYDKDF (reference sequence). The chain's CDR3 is CATSRDLHPDSGTSTDTQYF. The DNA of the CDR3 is TGTGCCACCAGCAGAGACCTACACCCAGATAGCGGAACTAGCACAGATACGCAGTATTTT.

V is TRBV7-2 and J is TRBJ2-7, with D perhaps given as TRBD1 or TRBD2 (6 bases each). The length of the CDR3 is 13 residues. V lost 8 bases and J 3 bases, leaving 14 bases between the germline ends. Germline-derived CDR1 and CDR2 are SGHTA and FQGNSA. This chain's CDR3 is CASGGQGRYEQYF. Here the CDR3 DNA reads TGTGCCAGCGGGGGGCAGGGTCGCTACGAGCAGTACTTC.

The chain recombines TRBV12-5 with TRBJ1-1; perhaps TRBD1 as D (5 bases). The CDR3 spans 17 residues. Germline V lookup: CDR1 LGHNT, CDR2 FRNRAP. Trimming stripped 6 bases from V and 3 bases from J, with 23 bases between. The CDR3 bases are TGTGCTAGTGGCCGCTACCGGGGCGACAAGTCGTACACTGAAGCTTTCTTT. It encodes CASGRYRGDKSYTEAFF.

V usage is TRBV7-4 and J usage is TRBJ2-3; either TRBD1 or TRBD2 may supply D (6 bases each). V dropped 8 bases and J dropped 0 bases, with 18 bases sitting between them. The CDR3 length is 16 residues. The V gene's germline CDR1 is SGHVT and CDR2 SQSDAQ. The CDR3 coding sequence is TGTGCCAGCCTCCCGGGGGCTTCCGCTAGCACAGATACGCAGTATTTT. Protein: CASLPGASASTDTQYF. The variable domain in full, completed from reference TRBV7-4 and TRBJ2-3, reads GAGVSQSPRYKVAKRGRDVALRCDSISGHVTLYWYRQTLGQGSEVLTYSQSDAQRDKSGRPSGRFSAERPERSVSTLKIQRTEQGDSAVYLCASLPGASASTDTQYFGPGTRLTVL.

The CDR3 here is CASSSRTGGYEQYF. The CDR3 nucleotides read TGTGCCAGCAGTTCAAGGACAGGGGGCTACGAGCAGTACTTC. The chain joins TRBV6-8 to TRBJ2-7; 10 bases are shared with TRBD1. The CDR3 covers 14 residues. Germline CDR1 and CDR2: MNHGY and SAAAGT. J was trimmed by 3 bases and V by 4 bases; bases with no gene match: 3.

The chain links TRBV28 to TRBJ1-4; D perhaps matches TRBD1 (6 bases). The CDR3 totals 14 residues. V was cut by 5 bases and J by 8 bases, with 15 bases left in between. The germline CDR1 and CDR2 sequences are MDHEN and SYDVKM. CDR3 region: CASSPGGGWEKLFF. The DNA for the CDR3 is TGTGCCAGCAGTCCCGGGGGCGGTTGGGAAAAACTGTTTTTT.

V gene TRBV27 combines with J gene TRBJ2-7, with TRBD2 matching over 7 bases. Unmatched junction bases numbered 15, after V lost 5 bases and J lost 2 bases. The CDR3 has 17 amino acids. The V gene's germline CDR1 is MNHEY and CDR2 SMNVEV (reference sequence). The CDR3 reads CASSTPQGGSGTYEQYF. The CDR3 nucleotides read TGTGCCAGCAGTACCCCCCAGGGCGGGAGTGGGACCTACGAGCAGTACTTC.